A single sample gave rise to the 24 T cell receptor beta chains below, sequenced in a study of T cell responses to AZD1222 COVID-19 vaccine. The repertoire was sequenced with immunoSEQ multiplex PCR; TCRdb's copy has only in-frame clones and lacks some. In the table there are over 100,000 clones, about 88% of which are singletons. The source material was peripheral blood, sampled on day 0 of AZD1222 vaccination. All receptors derive from an adult in good health.

The rearrangement joins TRBV7-8 to TRBJ1-5, with a weak D call TRBD1 (5 bases). Trimming stripped 5 bases from V and 0 bases from J, with 20 bases between. Germline CDR1 SGHVS, CDR2 FQNEAQ. CDR3 length: 18 residues. CDR3 nucleotide sequence: TGTGCCAGCAGCCTCAATGGGGGAGGTCAGTTTAGCAATCAGCCCCAGCATTTT. This sequence encodes CASSLNGGGQFSNQPQHF.

The CDR3 is CATSRDTSGGLGNTEAFF. CDR3 nucleotide sequence: TGTGCCACCAGCAGAGATACGTCAGGGGGCTTGGGGAACACTGAAGCTTTCTTT. The chain joins TRBV15 to TRBJ1-1, with TRBD1 matching over 8 bases. In germline, CDR1 is LNHNV, CDR2 YYDKDF (reference sequence). The CDR3 runs to 18 residues. V shed 0 bases and J 1 base; nucleotides not matched to a gene: 10.

The chain joins TRBV30 to TRBJ2-1, with D perhaps matching TRBD2 (7 bases). CDR1 and CDR2 (germline): GTSNPN, SVGIG (reference sequence). This CDR3 has 14 amino acids. The V end was cut by 8 bases, the J end by 6 bases, with 20 bases between. CDR3: CASQWVGGRNEQFF. Written as DNA, the CDR3 is TGTGCCAGCCAGTGGGTGGGGGGGCGCAATGAGCAGTTCTTC. The full variable domain, its missing parts supplied by reference TRBV30 and TRBJ2-1, is SQTIHQWPATLVQPVGSPLSLECTVEGTSNPNLYWYRQAAGRGLQLLFYSVGIGQISSEVPQNLSASRPQDRQFILSSKKLLLSDSGFYLCASQWVGGRNEQFFGPGTRLTVL.

The rearrangement uses TRBV5-1 and TRBJ1-4; D is possibly TRBD1 (6 bases). The length of the CDR3 is 13 residues. From germline, CDR1 is SGHRS and CDR2 YFSETQ. The V and J ends lost 0 bases and 7 bases respectively, with 7 bases between them. Here the CDR3 DNA reads TGCGCCAGCAGCTTGGTAGGGGGTGAAAAACTGTTTTTT. Translating gives CASSLVGGEKLFF.

V usage is TRBV6-5 and J usage is TRBJ2-7; D possibly corresponds to TRBD2 (5 bases). CDR1 is MNHEY and CDR2 is SVGAGI in the germline V gene. This CDR3 is 14 amino acids long. V lost 7 bases and J 1 base, leaving 14 bases between the germline ends. CDR3 sequence: CASKRVAESYEQYF. The CDR3 DNA follows: TGTGCCAGCAAGAGGGTAGCTGAGTCCTACGAGCAGTACTTC.

Comments on this clone: Since the CDR3 does not end with the conserved phenylalanine or tryptophan, this likely comes from a read error. The chain is built from TRBV28 and TRBJ1-6; 7 nucleotides agree with TRBD1. The V segment lost 6 bases and the J segment 9 bases; nucleotides outside the gene matches: 5. Germline assignment: CDR1 MDHEN and CDR2 SYDVKM. CDR3 length: 13 amino acids. CDR3 coding DNA: TGTGCCAGCAGCAGACAGGGTCCTTCACCCCTCCACCTT. Translation: CASSRQGPSPLHL.

V and J are TRBV19 and TRBJ1-5; 7 nucleotides align to TRBD1. The germline CDR1 and CDR2 sequences are LNHDA and SQIVND (reference sequence). V lost 7 bases, J lost 7 bases, and 4 bases stayed unmatched. The CDR3 has 12 residues. The CDR3 region has the DNA TGTGCCAGTAAGGCAGGGGGGCAGCCCCAGCATTTT. Translation: CASKAGGQPQHF.

The chain recombines TRBV7-3 with TRBJ2-1; D uncertain. The length of the CDR3 is 14 residues. Per the germline V gene, CDR1 is SGHTA and CDR2 is FQGTGA. Trimming stripped 5 bases from V and 5 bases from J, with 13 bases between. The CDR3 nucleotides read TGTGCCAGCAGCCTGACGGTTAGTAACAATGAGCAGTTCTTC. Residues: CASSLTVSNNEQFF.

V gene TRBV9 combines with J gene TRBJ2-1, with TRBD2 as a possible D gene (6 bases). CDR1 is SGDLS and CDR2 is YYNGEE in the germline V gene. V lost 0 bases and J lost 4, with 11 bases in between. There are 15 residues in the CDR3. This CDR3 is CASSVEGGGYNEQFF. The CDR3 coding sequence is TGTGCCAGCAGCGTAGAGGGTGGAGGGTACAATGAGCAGTTCTTC.

The chain is built from TRBV9 and TRBJ2-2; no reliable D call. V dropped 0 bases and J dropped 7 bases, with 13 bases sitting between them. Germline CDR1 is SGDLS and CDR2 is YYNGEE. The CDR3 extends over 15 amino acids. DNA of the CDR3: TGTGCCAGCAGCGTAGCCGCAGACCCTAGCGGGGAGCTGTTTTTT. Amino acid sequence: CASSVAADPSGELFF.

This chain links TRBV7-9 with TRBJ2-7; either TRBD1 or TRBD2 may fit D (5 bases each). V dropped 8 bases and J dropped 3 bases, with 17 bases sitting between them. This CDR3 is built from 14 residues. Germline assignment: CDR1 SEHNR and CDR2 FQNEAQ (reference sequence). DNA for the CDR3: TGTGCCAGCGGAGGTTTTGGGGGAATCTACGAGCAGTACTTC. As protein: CASGGFGGIYEQYF.

The chain is built from TRBV5-6 and TRBJ2-3; TRBD1 agrees at 9 bases. The CDR3 loop spans 15 amino acids. CDR1 SGHDT and CDR2 YYEEEE come from the germline V gene. With 5 bases clipped from V and 3 bases from J, the junction kept 7 bases outside the gene matches. This CDR3 is CASSRTGVATDTQYF. CDR3 DNA: TGTGCCAGCAGTCGGACAGGGGTAGCAACAGATACGCAGTATTTT. Using reference TRBV5-6 and TRBJ2-3 for the parts outside the CDR3, the full variable domain is DAGVTQSPTHLIKTRGQQVTLRCSPKSGHDTVSWYQQALGQGPQFIFQYYEEEERQRGNFPDRFSGHQFPNYSSELNVNALLLGDSALYLCASSRTGVATDTQYFGPGTRLTVL.

This chain connects TRBV11-2 to TRBJ1-1; D gene ambiguous. Germline V gene sequence: CDR1 SGHAT, CDR2 FQNNGV. CDR3 length equals 13 residues. V dropped 2 bases and J dropped 7 bases, with 11 bases sitting between them. The CDR3 region has the DNA TGTGCCAGCAGCTTAAGCTTTCTGGGTGAAGCTTTCTTT. Its translation is CASSLSFLGEAFF. The full variable domain, rest sourced from reference TRBV11-2 and TRBJ1-1, is EAGVAQSPRYKIIEKRQSVAFWCNPISGHATLYWYQQILGQGPKLLIQFQNNGVVDDSQLPKDRFSAERLKGVDSTLKIQPAKLEDSAVYLCASSLSFLGEAFFGQGTRLTVV.

This chain joins TRBV10-1 and TRBJ2-3, with 10 bases fitting TRBD1. The J segment lost 4 bases and the V segment lost 7 bases, leaving 8 bases of the junction unmatched. Germline loops: CDR1 WNHNN, CDR2 SYGVQD (reference sequence). The CDR3 contains 15 residues. The CDR3 region is CASNPGQGRSDTQYF. CDR3 coding DNA: TGCGCCAGCAACCCGGGACAGGGGCGGTCAGATACGCAGTATTTT.

A few counts support this clone. The chain carries TRBV19 and TRBJ1-2; D may be TRBD1 (6 bases). Trimming removed 0 bases at V and 4 bases at J, with 9 bases between. Germline CDR1 is LNHDA and CDR2 is SQIVND (reference sequence). This CDR3 contains 14 residues. The CDR3 sequence is CASSIEAGAYGYTF. The CDR3 DNA reads as TGTGCCAGTAGTATAGAGGCAGGGGCCTATGGCTACACCTTC.

V and J are TRBV27 and TRBJ2-7; 7 bases line up with TRBD1. The length of the CDR3 is 15 residues. After removal of 4 bases from V and 3 bases from J, the junction contained 9 bases not matched to a gene. Germline CDR1 is MNHEY and CDR2 is SMNVEV (reference sequence). The CDR3 nucleotides read TGTGCCAGCAGTTCGGGACAGAGCTACTACTACGAGCAGTACTTC. Protein: CASSSGQSYYYEQYF.

The chain has TRBV18 and TRBJ2-4, with 7 nucleotides matching TRBD2. Germline V CDR1 and CDR2: KGHSH, LQKENI. This CDR3 spans 15 amino acids. J gave up 6 bases and V 2 bases, and 7 bases lay outside the gene matches. CDR3 nucleotides: TGTGCCAGCTCACCAGGGCCCGGGACTACAAACATTCAGTACTTC. It translates to CASSPGPGTTNIQYF.

About this clone: The junction does not match germline at one end; this may be a read error. The CDR3 DNA is TGCAGCGTTGAGACCTCCCAGGGGCATGGGGCCTTC. This gives the protein CSVETSQGHGAF. The chain links TRBV29-1 to TRBJ1-2; D possibly corresponds to TRBD1 (6 bases). Germline V CDR1 and CDR2: SQVTM, ANQGSEA. This CDR3 region has 12 residues.

The chain has TRBV2 and TRBJ2-4; maybe TRBD2 (6 bases). Between the trimmed V and J ends, which lost 3 bases and 1 base, there was a span of 13 bases. Per germline, CDR1 SNHLY and CDR2 FYNNEI. The CDR3 covers 16 residues. CDR3 sequence: CASSDRRGVAKNIQYF. Here the CDR3 DNA reads TGTGCCAGCAGTGATCGTCGCGGGGTCGCCAAAAACATTCAGTACTTC.

On this clone: Because it lacks the conserved phenylalanine or tryptophan at the end, this CDR3 is likely a read error. This chain connects TRBV7-2 to TRBJ1-6; unclear D gene. The ends were cut back, 3 bases at V and 7 bases at J, with 4 bases in the middle. The CDR3 has 12 amino acids. Germline-derived CDR1 and CDR2 are SGHTA and FQGNSA. CDR3 protein: CASSFNNSPLHL. The CDR3, as DNA: TGTGCCAGCAGCTTCAACAATTCACCCCTCCACCTT.

The chain joins TRBV9 to TRBJ2-1; unclear D gene. Germline CDR1 and CDR2: SGDLS and YYNGEE. The V gene lost 0 bases and the J gene lost 8 bases, with 9 bases spanning the gap. The length of the CDR3 is 13 residues. CDR3 protein: CASSVVERDEQFF. In nucleotides, the CDR3 is TGTGCCAGCAGCGTAGTAGAGCGCGATGAGCAGTTCTTC.

Comment on this clone: Other DNA sequences in the sample encode the same CDR3. The chain joins TRBV5-1 to TRBJ2-5; no reliable D call. V dropped 0 bases and J dropped 2 bases, with 8 bases sitting between them. This CDR3 is 14 amino acids long. Germline CDR1 and CDR2: SGHRS and YFSETQ. The CDR3 region has the DNA TGCGCCAGCAGCTTGGGAACGGAACAAGAGACCCAGTACTTC. Protein product: CASSLGTEQETQYF.

V is TRBV19 and J is TRBJ2-7, with D possibly being TRBD2 (6 bases). The CDR3 has 15 amino acids. Germline CDR1 is LNHDA and CDR2 is SQIVND (reference sequence). The V gene lost 4 bases and the J gene lost 4 bases, with 17 bases spanning the gap. The CDR3 region is CASSNLGGTLYEQYF. CDR3 in DNA: TGTGCCAGTAGTAATCTTGGGGGGACCTTATACGAGCAGTACTTC.

The V and J genes are TRBV6-4 and TRBJ1-3; 7 nucleotides agree with TRBD1. In germline, CDR1 is MRHNA, CDR2 SNTAGT. The CDR3 covers 16 residues. J gave up 9 bases and V 2 bases, and 13 bases lay outside the gene matches. The CDR3 loop reads CASSDPGDRLNGTIYF. DNA for the CDR3: TGTGCCAGCAGTGACCCGGGGGACAGACTAAATGGCACCATATATTTT.